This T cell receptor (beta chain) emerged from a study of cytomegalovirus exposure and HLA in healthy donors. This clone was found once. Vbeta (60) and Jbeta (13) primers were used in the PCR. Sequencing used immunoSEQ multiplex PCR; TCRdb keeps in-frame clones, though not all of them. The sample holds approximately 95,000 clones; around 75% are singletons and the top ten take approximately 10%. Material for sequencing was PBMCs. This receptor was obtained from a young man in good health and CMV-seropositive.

The CDR3 nucleotides are TGCGCCAGCCGCATCAGTAGCGGGGGGGTAAGAGAGACCCAGTACTTC. Residues: CASRISSGGVRETQYF. The chain combines TRBV5-1 with TRBJ2-5, with TRBD2 matching over 11 bases. V lost 7 bases, J lost 4 bases, and 12 bases stayed unmatched. CDR1 is SGHRS and CDR2 is YFSETQ in the germline V gene. The CDR3 totals 16 residues. Full variable domain (outside the CDR3, taken from reference TRBV5-1 and TRBJ2-5): KAGVTQTPRYLIKTRGQQVTLSCSPISGHRSVSWYQQTPGQGLQFLFEYFSETQRNKGNFPGRFSGRQFSNSRSEMNVSTLELGDSALYLCASRISSGGVRETQYFGPGTRLLVL.